Listed below are T cell receptor beta chains from one sample, sequenced in a study of cytomegalovirus exposure and HLA in healthy donors. TCRdb keeps only in-frame clones here, not all; method: immunoSEQ multiplex PCR. There are around 120,000 clones in the sample; about 75% occur only once, and around 30% lies in the top ten. Sequences were obtained from PBMCs. The receptors derive from a man aged 60-69 years in good health and CMV-seropositive. Both conserved end residues are part of each CDR3. The D gene is left open where the match is weak. The size field is filled for only some rows; it gives once, few, many or a size class.

TRBV10-2,-,TRBD2,TRBJ2-3,CATRTSVDTDTQYF,TGCGCCACCAGGACTAGCGTCGACACAGATACGCAGTATTTT
TRBV20-1,-,-,TRBJ1-1,CSARDEERTYF,TGCAGTGCTAGAGATGAAGAACGGACTTACTTT
TRBV2,-,TRBD1,TRBJ1-5,CASSRQGHNQPQHF,TGTGCCAGCAGCCGACAGGGCCACAATCAGCCCCAGCATTTT
TRBV9,-,-,TRBJ2-3,CASSGVSHIDTQYF,TGTGCCAGCAGCGGTGTTAGTCATATAGATACGCAGTATTTT
TRBV7-9,-,TRBD1,TRBJ1-2,CASSIGQALNYGYTF,TGTGCCAGCAGCATAGGACAGGCCCTGAACTATGGCTACACCTTC
TRBV30,-,-,TRBJ2-5,CASLVEETQYF,TGTGCCTCTCTTGTGGAGGAGACCCAGTACTTC
TRBV6-6,-,-,TRBJ1-5,CASSLGAGNQPQHF,TGTGCCAGCAGCCTGGGGGCAGGAAATCAGCCCCAGCATTTT
TRBV9,-,TRBD2,TRBJ2-1,CASSPLGLAGVGEQFF,TGTGCCAGCAGCCCCCTAGGACTAGCGGGGGTGGGTGAGCAGTTCTTC
TRBV6-5,-,TRBD2,TRBJ2-1,CASSSSGRGNEQFF,TGTGCCAGCAGTTCCAGCGGGAGGGGAAATGAGCAGTTCTTC
TRBV9,-,TRBD1,TRBJ2-7,CASSPRTGIYEQYF,TGTGCCAGCAGCCCCAGGACAGGGATCTACGAGCAGTACTTC
TRBV7-2,-,-,TRBJ1-2,CASSLGGGRGYTF,TGTGCCAGCAGCTTAGGGGGGGGGCGGGGCTACACCTTC
TRBV6-5,once,-,TRBJ1-3,CASSYGGAGNTIYF,TGTGCCAGCAGTTACGGGGGGGCTGGAAACACCATATATTTT
TRBV7-2,-,TRBD2,TRBJ2-1,CASSLFRTSGSKNEQFF,TGTGCCAGCAGCTTATTTCGGACTAGCGGGAGTAAGAATGAGCAGTTCTTC
TRBV7-9,-,TRBD1,TRBJ2-7,CASSPSRGQGPYEQYF,TGTGCCAGCAGCCCTAGCCGGGGACAGGGTCCCTACGAGCAGTACTTC
TRBV7-3,once,-,TRBJ2-2,CASSLYPRAGELFF,TGTGCCAGCAGCTTATATCCGAGGGCCGGGGAGCTGTTTTTT
TRBV30,-,TRBD1,TRBJ1-6,CAWTQSGTVNSPLHF,TGTGCCTGGACCCAATCGGGGACAGTTAATTCACCCCTCCACTTT
TRBV6-5,-,-,TRBJ1-6,CASSEPGSPLHF,TGTGCCAGCAGTGAACCGGGATCACCCCTCCACTTT
TRBV6-1,few,TRBD1,TRBJ1-5,CASSVGQGSNQPQHF,TGTGCCAGCAGTGTGGGACAGGGGAGCAATCAGCCCCAGCATTTT
TRBV9,-,TRBD1,TRBJ1-3,CASSGGPDRAGNTIYF,TGTGCCAGCAGCGGAGGCCCGGACAGGGCTGGAAACACCATATATTTT
TRBV19,-,-,TRBJ1-1,CASSISSGGANTEAFF,TGTGCCAGTAGTATATCCTCGGGGGGGGCGAACACTGAAGCTTTCTTT
TRBV2,few,-,TRBJ1-3,CASKSGGNTIYF,TGTGCCAGCAAGTCAGGGGGAAACACCATATATTTT
TRBV30,few,-,TRBJ1-1,CAWSPWGTREENTEAFF,TGTGCCTGGAGTCCCTGGGGGACACGGGAGGAGAACACTGAAGCTTTCTTT
TRBV27,-,TRBD1,TRBJ2-7,CASSLTPTGDGTYEQYF,TGTGCCAGCAGCCTAACACCGACAGGGGACGGAACCTACGAGCAGTACTTC
TRBV13,few,-,TRBJ2-3,CASSFPYTDTQYF,TGTGCCAGCAGCTTCCCTTACACAGATACGCAGTATTTT
TRBV30,once,TRBD2,TRBJ2-7,CAWGGDYQLHEQYF,TGTGCCTGGGGGGGGGACTACCAACTTCACGAGCAGTACTTC
TRBV5-1,-,-,TRBJ1-3,CASSLAGVAGNTIYF,TGCGCCAGCAGCTTGGCCGGGGTAGCCGGAAACACCATATATTTT
TRBV5-1,few,-,TRBJ1-5,CASSPVGGSNQPQHF,TGCGCCAGCAGCCCGGTCGGGGGTAGCAATCAGCCCCAGCATTTT
TRBV9,once,-,TRBJ2-2,CASSVWRGELFF,TGTGCCAGCAGCGTATGGAGGGGGGAGCTGTTTTTT
TRBV6-1,-,TRBD1,TRBJ2-7,CASQTGTAPYEQYF,TGTGCCAGCCAGACGGGGACAGCCCCTTACGAGCAGTACTTC
TRBV6-5,-,-,TRBJ1-1,CASSPVGGYTEAFF,TGTGCCAGCAGTCCAGTTGGGGGCTACACTGAAGCTTTCTTT
TRBV5-4,-,-,TRBJ2-3,CASSLAGRGSDTQYF,TGTGCCAGCAGCTTGGCGGGCAGGGGCTCAGATACGCAGTATTTT
TRBV28,few,TRBD2,TRBJ2-2,CASSPMGRGSGELFF,TGTGCCAGCAGTCCTATGGGGAGGGGCTCCGGGGAGCTGTTTTTT
TRBV28,-,TRBD2,TRBJ2-6,CASSFWASGGANGLTF,TGTGCCAGCAGTTTTTGGGCTAGCGGTGGGGCCAACGGCCTGACTTTC
TRBV25-1,-,-,TRBJ1-2,CASSWTTPNYGYTF,TGTGCCAGCAGTTGGACAACTCCTAACTATGGCTACACCTTC
TRBV28,-,-,TRBJ1-5,CASYGTFNQPQHF,TGTGCCAGCTATGGGACATTCAATCAGCCCCAGCATTTT